These T cell receptor beta chains were read from a single sample in a study of shared clonotypes between healthy human individuals. Produced via immunoSEQ multiplex PCR; TCRdb's table is partial and in-frame only. The repertoire holds roughly 1 million clones, with 70% to 80% as singletons. Sequencing was done on a sample of memory CD4+ T cells from PBMCs. The receptors originated from a man between 18 and 35 years old in good health. Some clones in this sample may be carry-over from other donors' samples. Both conserved end residues are part of each CDR3. A D gene is named only where the DNA matches it firmly. Size is stated for part of the rows, as once, few or many counts, or as a class when the clone is expanded.

J	size	V	D	CDR3	DNA
TRBJ1-1	.	TRBV7-9	.	CASSLWGGRGTEAFF	TGTGCCAGCAGCCTGTGGGGTGGCCGGGGGACTGAAGCTTTCTTT
TRBJ2-1	.	TRBV19	.	CASSIFGRGKNEQFF	TGTGCCAGTAGTATTTTCGGGAGAGGGAAAAATGAGCAGTTCTTC
TRBJ1-1	.	TRBV7-3	.	CASSLQENTEAFF	TGTGCCAGCAGCCTTCAGGAGAACACTGAAGCTTTCTTT
TRBJ2-7	.	TRBV23-1	.	CASSPPARGSYEQYF	TGCGCCAGCAGTCCCCCCGCCCGGGGGAGTTACGAGCAGTACTTC
TRBJ2-7	.	TRBV18	.	CASSPRGENSPYEQYF	TGTGCCAGCTCCCCGCGTGGAGAAAACTCCCCCTACGAGCAGTACTTC
TRBJ1-3	once	TRBV18	.	CASETGSGNTIYF	TGTGCCAGTGAAACAGGGTCTGGAAACACCATATATTTT
TRBJ2-5	.	TRBV7-2	.	CASSLMILMETQYF	TGTGCCAGCAGCTTAATGATCCTAATGGAGACCCAGTACTTC
TRBJ1-2	.	TRBV29-1	.	CSVQPQGYPVGYTF	TGCAGCGTCCAACCCCAGGGTTATCCAGTTGGCTACACCTTC
TRBJ1-3	.	TRBV9	.	CASSVAPWAGADSGNTIYF	TGTGCCAGCAGCGTAGCCCCATGGGCAGGGGCCGACTCTGGAAACACCATATATTTT
TRBJ2-1	few	TRBV18	.	CASSAQPGDEQFF	TGTGCCAGCTCGGCTCAACCCGGGGATGAGCAGTTCTTC
TRBJ1-5	.	TRBV19	TRBD1	CASDDRVGQPQHF	TGTGCCAGTGACGACAGGGTGGGTCAGCCCCAGCATTTT
TRBJ1-1	few	TRBV6-1	.	CASRAVRFTEAFF	TGTGCCAGCAGGGCAGTTCGCTTCACTGAAGCTTTCTTT
TRBJ2-1	.	TRBV5-1	TRBD1	CASSGGQGVILEQFF	TGCGCCAGCAGCGGGGGACAGGGGGTCATCCTTGAGCAGTTCTTC
TRBJ1-4	.	TRBV7-8	TRBD1	CASSKQGASEKLFF	TGTGCCAGCAGCAAACAGGGGGCTAGTGAAAAACTGTTTTTT
TRBJ2-7	.	TRBV4-2	.	CASSQGLAVYEQYF	TGTGCCAGCAGCCAAGGGTTAGCGGTATACGAGCAGTACTTC
TRBJ2-5	.	TRBV18	.	CASSPPSTGQETQYF	TGTGCCAGCTCACCACCGTCGACAGGTCAAGAGACCCAGTACTTC
TRBJ1-6	once	TRBV2	.	CASSLRGRYGDLHF	TGTGCCAGCAGTCTCAGAGGGCGCTATGGAGACCTCCACTTT
TRBJ1-1	.	TRBV5-1	TRBD1	CASSLTPGDRGQDRGGRRLEAFF	TGCGCCAGCAGCTTGACCCCCGGTGACAGGGGGCAAGATAGGGGCGGGAGGAGGCTGGAAGCTTTCTTT
TRBJ1-2	.	TRBV5-6	.	CASSLVSGAFGYTF	TGTGCCAGCAGCTTGGTTTCGGGGGCCTTTGGCTACACCTTC
TRBJ2-3	.	TRBV11-2	TRBD1	CASSYRQGIRTDTQYF	TGTGCCAGCAGCTACCGACAGGGGATAAGGACAGATACGCAGTATTTT
TRBJ2-6	.	TRBV6-6	.	CAAGSGANVLTF	TGTGCCGCGGGATCTGGGGCCAACGTCCTGACTTTC
TRBJ1-4	.	TRBV5-6	.	CASSLGPLGGKLFF	TGTGCCAGCAGTCTAGGGCCGTTAGGGGGAAAACTGTTTTTT
TRBJ2-4	.	TRBV28	.	CASSQRFYTLAKNIQYF	TGTGCCAGCAGCCAAAGGTTTTACACGCTAGCCAAAAACATTCAGTACTTC
TRBJ2-7	.	TRBV7-3	.	CASSFLSRGEQYF	TGTGCCAGCAGCTTTCTGTCGAGGGGGGAGCAGTACTTC
TRBJ2-5	.	TRBV6-1	.	CASSRVSGDETQYF	TGTGCCAGTAGCCGGGTTTCAGGGGACGAGACCCAGTACTTC
TRBJ1-5	.	TRBV7-3	.	CASSLGLSQPQHF	TGTGCCAGCAGCTTAGGGTTGAGTCAGCCCCAGCATTTT
TRBJ2-7	.	TRBV18	TRBD1	CASSPGTVYEQYF	TGTGCCAGCTCACCCGGGACAGTTTACGAGCAGTACTTC
TRBJ2-1	.	TRBV6-1	TRBD2	CASSGSSGRAASPAVQFF	TGTGCCAGCAGTGGATCTAGCGGGAGGGCCGCGAGCCCTGCGGTGCAGTTCTTC
TRBJ2-3	.	TRBV10-1	.	CASSPYTMGTDTQYF	TGCGCCAGCAGCCCCTATACGATGGGCACAGATACGCAGTATTTT
TRBJ2-2	.	TRBV6-5	.	CASSYSLRPNTGELFF	TGTGCCAGCAGTTACTCGTTACGACCGAACACCGGGGAGCTGTTTTTT
TRBJ2-1	once	TRBV28	.	CASSSQPRDNEQFF	TGTGCCAGCAGTTCCCAACCTAGGGACAATGAGCAGTTCTTC
TRBJ1-5	.	TRBV28	.	CASSRWTAYNQPQHF	TGTGCCAGCAGTCGCTGGACAGCCTACAATCAGCCCCAGCATTTT
TRBJ1-3	.	TRBV11-3	.	CASSLTVGNTIYF	TGTGCCAGCAGCCTTACCGTGGGAAACACCATATATTTT
TRBJ2-7	.	TRBV7-3	TRBD2	CASSLLAGGSYEQYF	TGTGCCAGCAGCTTATTAGCGGGAGGCTCCTACGAGCAGTACTTC
TRBJ2-5	.	TRBV2	.	CASSEWGETQYF	TGTGCCAGCAGTGAATGGGGTGAGACCCAGTACTTC
TRBJ1-6	once	TRBV4-1	.	CASSPLTGINSPLHF	TGCGCCAGCAGCCCATTAACAGGAATCAATTCACCCCTCCACTTT
TRBJ1-1	.	TRBV5-6	.	CASLLGGRGGTEAFF	TGTGCCAGCCTTCTGGGGGGCAGGGGTGGGACTGAAGCTTTCTTT
TRBJ2-3	.	TRBV30	.	CAWSIADTQYF	TGTGCCTGGTCGATAGCAGATACGCAGTATTTT
TRBJ1-1	few	TRBV7-9	.	CASSLGGDPDVAFF	TGTGCCAGCAGCTTAGGGGGTGATCCTGATGTAGCTTTCTTT
TRBJ2-1	.	TRBV6-1	TRBD2	CASRELAIQTYNEQFF	TGTGCCAGCAGGGAACTAGCGATTCAAACCTACAATGAGCAGTTCTTC
TRBJ2-5	.	TRBV10-3	TRBD1	CAIRQGTGRQETQYF	TGTGCCATCAGACAAGGGACAGGGAGACAAGAGACCCAGTACTTC